The clone carrying this T cell receptor (beta chain) was counted a few times. Its target is unknown. The data were taken from a study of early T cells in non-severe SARS-CoV-2 infection. Study background: Chains were unpaired, as sequencing was done on bulk RNA from unsorted whole blood. Findings and limits, study-wide: Private and CD4 specificities were missed by VDJdb matching, skewed to anti-spike CD8.

Germline loops: CDR1 GTSNPN, CDR2 SVGIG (reference sequence). The CDR3 contains 13 residues. The ends lost 0 bases at V and 2 bases at J; junction bases unmatched: 0. As part of library construction, unique molecular identifiers were attached to individual cDNA molecules. TCRdb reanalysed the 5' RACE reads using MiXCR and keeps one entry per CDR3 protein. The repertoire holds about 44,000 distinct CDR3 sequences, with less than 30% as singletons. The chain has TRBV30 and TRBJ2-7; 8 bases fit TRBD1. This receptor was identified in an adult who was a healthcare worker with PCR-confirmed SARS-CoV-2 infection or an uninfected control (not recorded which). Sequencing was performed on whole blood, taken at baseline. The CDR3 spells CAWSVQGAYEQYF. The DNA for the CDR3 is TGTGCCTGGAGTGTACAGGGGGCCTACGAGCAGTACTTC.